Listed below are T cell receptor beta chains from one sample, sequenced in a study of T cells in Graves' hyperthyroidism and ophthalmopathy. MiXCR, run by TCRdb on the multiplex PCR reads, gives a single entry per CDR3 protein. Here the sample spans over 250,000 distinct CDR3 sequences, 12% to 15% being singletons. Sequencing was done on a sample of blood. The receptors shown here come from a woman aged 40 to 55 with Graves' ophthalmopathy. Each CDR3 is given with its conserved first and last residue. A D gene is named only where the DNA matches it firmly. Where a row states a size, it is once, few, many or the class of an expanded clone; other rows omit it.

d_gene	abundance	v_gene	CDR3aa
-	many	TRBV7-2	CASSFPRGQEAFF
-	many	TRBV6-5	CASSYDGEVDEQFF
-	-	TRBV14	CASSLGTYAAQFF
-	many	TRBV12-3/TRBV12-4	CASSTGVTVYEQYF
-	few	TRBV7-9	CASSLQSVSPILTEAFF
-	many	TRBV2	CASSAGWPLPYEQYF
-	many	TRBV5-1	CASSLGQDTDTQYF
TRBD1	-	TRBV12-3/TRBV12-4	CASSIPQGAYTEAFF
TRBD2	many	TRBV20-1	CSASPGLATDTQYF
TRBD2	-	TRBV5-6	CASSFRVTSGATGELFF
-	many	TRBV6-5	CASSYPPASKMVNEQFF
-	-	TRBV20-1	CASSTGPSDSQYF
TRBD1	-	TRBV30	CAWGDRAGELFF
TRBD1	many	TRBV6-1	CASRGQGGTGELFF
-	many	TRBV2	CASSPTTNSDTQYF
-	many	TRBV20-1	CSARVWEAAEAFF
-	few	TRBV7-9	CASSFRDLNNEQFF
-	many	TRBV20-1	CSARRGDSGNTIYF
TRBD1	many	TRBV15	CATSRDTGDQPQHF
-	-	TRBV18	CASSARLVGTGELFF
-	few	TRBV5-4	CASSKDGLTQHF
-	many	TRBV29-1	CSVVPDNSYEQYF
-	many	TRBV20-1	CSARDYRAGETQYF
-	-	TRBV5-4	CASSRGGSGDSPLHF
-	many	TRBV27	CASRPLWVNTEAFF
-	many	TRBV5-5	CASSLVGEDNEQFF
-	many	TRBV25-1	CASSEPGQSREQYF
-	few	TRBV5-6	CASSSEPYNSPLHF
-	-	TRBV2	CASSPYLLGRGYEQYF
TRBD1	many	TRBV6-1	CASSEPTGRSDQPQHF
-	-	TRBV10-3	CAISDPRDGSPLHF